A selection of T cell receptor beta chains follows, all from one sample in a study of CD8+ T cells in alopecia areata. Assay: immunoSEQ multiplex PCR; the TCRdb copy retains only in-frame clones and omits some. The sample lists around 200,000 clones, roughly 53% occurring once. Sequences were derived from CD8+ T cells sorted from blood, sampled at week 24, from a patient treated with tofacitinib. These receptor sequences come from a human donor with alopecia areata. Both conserved end residues are part of each CDR3. A D gene is named only where the DNA matches it firmly. Size is omitted from some rows. Given values are once, few, many or a class for expanded clones.

v_call: TRBV27; clone_size: -; j_call: TRBJ1-2; d_call: -; cdr3_nt: TGTGCCAGCAGTTTAATATTTGGTGGAGGCTACACCTTC; cdr3_aa: CASSLIFGGGYTF
v_call: TRBV7-3; clone_size: -; j_call: TRBJ2-2; d_call: TRBD1; cdr3_nt: TGTGCCAGCAGCTTAACTCCCGGACAGGGTATCACCGGGGAGCTGTTTTTT; cdr3_aa: CASSLTPGQGITGELFF
v_call: TRBV7-8; clone_size: -; j_call: TRBJ2-1; d_call: TRBD1; cdr3_nt: TGTGCCAGCAGAAAAAAAGACGGACAGGAGTACAATGAGCAGTTCTTC; cdr3_aa: CASRKKDGQEYNEQFF
v_call: TRBV29-1; clone_size: -; j_call: TRBJ2-7; d_call: -; cdr3_nt: TGCAGCGTTGAAGCGGGCGAGCAGTACTTC; cdr3_aa: CSVEAGEQYF
v_call: TRBV5-1; clone_size: few; j_call: TRBJ2-5; d_call: -; cdr3_nt: TGCGCCAGCAGCTTTTCCATACAAGAGACCCAGTACTTC; cdr3_aa: CASSFSIQETQYF
v_call: TRBV2; clone_size: -; j_call: TRBJ2-1; d_call: -; cdr3_nt: TGTGCCAGCAGTGAATTGGGTTTCAGTCGTCATGAGCAGTTCTTC; cdr3_aa: CASSELGFSRHEQFF
v_call: TRBV13; clone_size: -; j_call: TRBJ1-1; d_call: -; cdr3_nt: TGTGCCAGCAGCTCTGACGGGGTATCTGAAGCTTTCTTT; cdr3_aa: CASSSDGVSEAFF
v_call: TRBV10-2; clone_size: -; j_call: TRBJ2-2; d_call: -; cdr3_nt: TGCGCCAGTAAAGGAGGGAGGGGGGAGCTGTTTTTT; cdr3_aa: CASKGGRGELFF
v_call: TRBV7-9; clone_size: few; j_call: TRBJ2-7; d_call: TRBD2; cdr3_nt: TGTGCCAGCAGCTCCCCAGCGGGGGCTTCCTACGAGCAGTACTTC; cdr3_aa: CASSSPAGASYEQYF
v_call: TRBV4-1; clone_size: -; j_call: TRBJ2-3; d_call: -; cdr3_nt: TGCGCCAGCAGCCAAGATGGAAGCACAGATACGCAGTATTTT; cdr3_aa: CASSQDGSTDTQYF
v_call: TRBV23-1; clone_size: few; j_call: TRBJ2-4; d_call: TRBD1; cdr3_nt: TGCGCCAGCAGTCAATCAGAGGGGGCGGAAGCCAAAAACATTCAGTACTTC; cdr3_aa: CASSQSEGAEAKNIQYF
v_call: TRBV19; clone_size: -; j_call: TRBJ1-2; d_call: -; cdr3_nt: TGTGCCAGTAAACCTCGGGGGCAGGGTTATGGCTACACCTTC; cdr3_aa: CASKPRGQGYGYTF
v_call: TRBV19; clone_size: few; j_call: TRBJ1-1; d_call: -; cdr3_nt: TGTGCCAGTAGTCCCCGATTCAATACGAACACTGAAGCTTTCTTT; cdr3_aa: CASSPRFNTNTEAFF
v_call: TRBV29-1; clone_size: -; j_call: TRBJ2-5; d_call: -; cdr3_nt: TGCAGCGTTGGTCATCCAGGTGTGGAGACCCAGTACTTC; cdr3_aa: CSVGHPGVETQYF
v_call: TRBV30; clone_size: -; j_call: TRBJ1-2; d_call: TRBD1; cdr3_nt: TGTGCCTGGAGTGGACGAAGGGACAGGGGAGACTATGGCTACACCTTC; cdr3_aa: CAWSGRRDRGDYGYTF
v_call: TRBV30; clone_size: -; j_call: TRBJ2-3; d_call: -; cdr3_nt: TGTGCCTGGAGTTGGGCGAGCACAGATACGCAGTATTTT; cdr3_aa: CAWSWASTDTQYF
v_call: TRBV29-1; clone_size: few; j_call: TRBJ1-2; d_call: TRBD1; cdr3_nt: TGCAGCGTTGAGGAGGACAGGAACTATGGCTACACCTTC; cdr3_aa: CSVEEDRNYGYTF
v_call: TRBV27; clone_size: -; j_call: TRBJ2-7; d_call: TRBD2; cdr3_nt: TGTGCCAGCAGTCCCTCGGGGGGGGCCGAGCAGTACTTC; cdr3_aa: CASSPSGGAEQYF
v_call: TRBV7-6; clone_size: -; j_call: TRBJ2-1; d_call: TRBD2; cdr3_nt: TGTGCCAGCAGTGAGACGGGACTAGCGGGGGATGAGCAGTTCTTC; cdr3_aa: CASSETGLAGDEQFF
v_call: TRBV2; clone_size: -; j_call: TRBJ1-1; d_call: -; cdr3_nt: TGTGCCAGCAGCAACAGGAGGACTGAAGCTTTCTTT; cdr3_aa: CASSNRRTEAFF
v_call: TRBV7-6; clone_size: few; j_call: TRBJ2-2; d_call: TRBD1; cdr3_nt: TGTGCCAGCAGCCAATACGCACAGGGGGCCGGGGAGCTGTTTTTT; cdr3_aa: CASSQYAQGAGELFF
v_call: TRBV27; clone_size: once; j_call: TRBJ1-6; d_call: TRBD1; cdr3_nt: TGTGCCAGCAGCCCCCTTCCCCGGGACAGGGGATCCTATAATTCACCCCTCCACTTT; cdr3_aa: CASSPLPRDRGSYNSPLHF
v_call: TRBV2; clone_size: -; j_call: TRBJ1-5; d_call: -; cdr3_nt: TGTGCCAGCAGTGAAAAGAAAAATCAGCCCCAGCATTTT; cdr3_aa: CASSEKKNQPQHF
v_call: TRBV30; clone_size: -; j_call: TRBJ2-7; d_call: -; cdr3_nt: TGTGCCTGGAGTGCCTCCGGACCCGACGAGCAGTACTTC; cdr3_aa: CAWSASGPDEQYF
v_call: TRBV5-6; clone_size: -; j_call: TRBJ2-4; d_call: TRBD1; cdr3_nt: TGTGCCAGCAGCATAGACAGGGGGAACATTCAGTACTTC; cdr3_aa: CASSIDRGNIQYF
v_call: TRBV11-3; clone_size: -; j_call: TRBJ1-2; d_call: -; cdr3_nt: TGTGCCAGCAGCCCGGGTTCGGGTTGCACCTTC; cdr3_aa: CASSPGSGCTF
v_call: TRBV5-6; clone_size: -; j_call: TRBJ2-7; d_call: -; cdr3_nt: TGTGCCAGCAGCTTGGGCACCCTCCTCCCCGTGGACGAGCAGTACTTC; cdr3_aa: CASSLGTLLPVDEQYF
v_call: TRBV9; clone_size: few; j_call: TRBJ2-2; d_call: -; cdr3_nt: TGTGCCAGCAGCGTAGTTTCCGGGGAGCTGTTTTTT; cdr3_aa: CASSVVSGELFF
v_call: TRBV6-5; clone_size: -; j_call: TRBJ1-1; d_call: -; cdr3_nt: TGTGCCAGCAGCCCGAGTTGGACGGCGAACACTGAAGCTTTCTTT; cdr3_aa: CASSPSWTANTEAFF
v_call: TRBV2; clone_size: -; j_call: TRBJ1-1; d_call: TRBD1; cdr3_nt: TGTGCCAGCAGTGAGGGACAGGGGATGAACACTGAAGCTTTCTTT; cdr3_aa: CASSEGQGMNTEAFF
v_call: TRBV27; clone_size: -; j_call: TRBJ2-1; d_call: -; cdr3_nt: TGTGCCAGCGCGGGCCTCGATGAGCAGTTCTTC; cdr3_aa: CASAGLDEQFF
v_call: TRBV7-9; clone_size: -; j_call: TRBJ2-1; d_call: -; cdr3_nt: TGTGCCAGCAGCTCGGGTGGGTCGGATGAGCAGTTCTTC; cdr3_aa: CASSSGGSDEQFF
v_call: TRBV4-3; clone_size: -; j_call: TRBJ1-2; d_call: -; cdr3_nt: TGCGCCAGCAGCCAAGATCGTGGCAACTATGGCTACACCTTC; cdr3_aa: CASSQDRGNYGYTF
v_call: TRBV4-1; clone_size: -; j_call: TRBJ2-7; d_call: TRBD1; cdr3_nt: TGCGCCAGCAGCCGGGACAGGGGCGTGTACGAGCAGTACTTC; cdr3_aa: CASSRDRGVYEQYF
v_call: TRBV7-2; clone_size: few; j_call: TRBJ1-5; d_call: TRBD1; cdr3_nt: TGTGCCAGCAGCCGGGGACAGATAAATCAGCCCCAGCATTTT; cdr3_aa: CASSRGQINQPQHF
v_call: TRBV7-2; clone_size: -; j_call: TRBJ2-3; d_call: -; cdr3_nt: TGTGCCAGCAGCCAACCCCAGGGGGGGGCAGATACGCAGTATTTT; cdr3_aa: CASSQPQGGADTQYF
v_call: TRBV5-6; clone_size: once; j_call: TRBJ2-7; d_call: -; cdr3_nt: TGTGCCAGCAGCCCGGGAACCAACCTTTACGAGCAGTACTTC; cdr3_aa: CASSPGTNLYEQYF
v_call: TRBV5-6; clone_size: few; j_call: TRBJ2-3; d_call: TRBD1; cdr3_nt: TGTGCCAGCAGCGAGGACAGGGTAGATACGCAGTATTTT; cdr3_aa: CASSEDRVDTQYF
v_call: TRBV15; clone_size: -; j_call: TRBJ2-3; d_call: -; cdr3_nt: TGTGCCACCAGCAGAGATAGCCAGCAGGTCGGCACAGATACGCAGTATTTT; cdr3_aa: CATSRDSQQVGTDTQYF
v_call: TRBV30; clone_size: -; j_call: TRBJ2-3; d_call: TRBD2; cdr3_nt: TGTGCCTGGAGTTTAGCGGGGGGGCGGGATACGCAGTATTTT; cdr3_aa: CAWSLAGGRDTQYF
v_call: TRBV30; clone_size: -; j_call: TRBJ1-2; d_call: -; cdr3_nt: TGTGCCTGGGCCCAGGACGAGAGAGGCTATGGCTACACCTTC; cdr3_aa: CAWAQDERGYGYTF
v_call: TRBV29-1; clone_size: -; j_call: TRBJ1-2; d_call: -; cdr3_nt: TGCAGCGTTGAAGATGAGGGCAGTGGCTATGGCTACACCTTC; cdr3_aa: CSVEDEGSGYGYTF
v_call: TRBV4-3; clone_size: -; j_call: TRBJ2-7; d_call: TRBD1; cdr3_nt: TGCGCCAGCAGCCAAGATTGGAGACAGGGGCCCCACGAGCAGTACTTC; cdr3_aa: CASSQDWRQGPHEQYF
v_call: TRBV20-1; clone_size: -; j_call: TRBJ2-3; d_call: -; cdr3_nt: TGCAGTGCCCGCCGGGAAGATACGCAGTATTTT; cdr3_aa: CSARREDTQYF